A single sample is the source of the 9 T cell receptor beta chains below, sequenced in a study of T cell responses to AZD1222 COVID-19 vaccine (dated by TCRdb to the early 2020s). Explained via the paper, the time point label denotes: about 28 days (+/-7) after the second vaccine dose. Libraries were prepared through the immunoSEQ multiplex PCR assay. TCRdb holds this immuneACCESS table with in-frame rearrangements only. Some clones are missing; in checked studies, unresolved V genes explain under half, and the rest has no known cause. Recorded for this sample are fewer than 120,000 clones; approximately 92% of them occurred a single time. 2% to 2.5% of the sample is held by the ten biggest clonotypes. The sample here was peripheral blood, taken 28 days after the second AZD1222 dose. These receptors were collected from an adult who received the AZD1222 COVID-19 vaccine.

The V gene is TRBV9, the J gene TRBJ1-2; 8 nucleotides match TRBD1. Unmatched junction bases numbered 8, after V lost 4 bases and J lost 3 bases. Germline assignment: CDR1 SGDLS and CDR2 YYNGEE. The CDR3 contains 15 residues. Here the CDR3 DNA reads TGTGCCAGCAGCCCCAGCGACAGGGGCGACTATGGCTACACCTTC. It codes for CASSPSDRGDYGYTF.

The DNA for the CDR3 is TGTGCCAGCAGCTTAGTCCGGGTTGACTATGGCTACACCTTC. As protein: CASSLVRVDYGYTF. The genes are TRBV7-8 and TRBJ1-2; D is uncertain. This CDR3 comprises 14 residues. Trimming took off 1 base at V and 3 bases at J, with 9 bases between the two ends. Germline V lookup: CDR1 SGHVS, CDR2 FQNEAQ.

The chain recombines TRBV5-4 with TRBJ1-2, with unresolved D. The V end was cut by 3 bases, the J end by 4 bases, with 16 bases between. The CDR3 sequence is 15 residues long. Looked up from germline, CDR1 is SGHNT and CDR2 is YYREEE (reference sequence). In DNA form, the CDR3 reads TGTGCCAGCAGCTCGAGGCGGCAGCTAATCTATGGCTACACCTTC. This gives the protein CASSSRRQLIYGYTF.

This rearrangement joins TRBV19 to TRBJ1-2, with TRBD1 as a possible D gene (5 bases). Germline V lookup: CDR1 LNHDA, CDR2 SQIVND (reference sequence). The germline V and J ends were trimmed by 5 bases and 5 bases, with 15 bases remaining between them. This CDR3 spans 14 amino acids. The CDR3 DNA follows: TGTGCCAGTAGTGACAGCAAGGGGCTTTATGGCTACACCTTC. Protein product: CASSDSKGLYGYTF. The full variable domain, with the rest looked up from reference TRBV19 and TRBJ1-2, is DGGITQSPKYLFRKEGQNVTLSCEQNLNHDAMYWYRQDPGQGLRLIYYSQIVNDFQKGDIAEGYSVSREKKESFPLTVTSAQKNPTAFYLCASSDSKGLYGYTFGSGTRLTVV.

This chain links TRBV9 with TRBJ1-2; D uncertain. Per germline, CDR1 SGDLS and CDR2 YYNGEE. The V end lost 3 bases, the J end lost 1 base, and 13 bases lay between the germline ends. This CDR3 has 15 residues. The CDR3 sequence: CASSGTPVLNYGYTF. DNA for the CDR3: TGTGCCAGCAGCGGAACCCCGGTCCTTAACTATGGCTACACCTTC.

A single count supports this clone. This chain links TRBV2 with TRBJ1-1; 7 nucleotides align to TRBD1. J gave up 5 bases and V 6 bases, and 6 bases lay outside the gene matches. CDR3 size: 13 residues. Germline V gives CDR1 SNHLY, CDR2 FYNNEI. The CDR3 loop is CASSQGEDTEAFF. The CDR3 coding sequence is TGTGCCAGCAGCCAGGGGGAAGATACTGAAGCTTTCTTT.

The rearrangement joins TRBV19 to TRBJ2-1, with 8 bases fitting TRBD1. This CDR3 has 14 amino acids. Trimming cost V 1 base and J 7 bases; bases outside gene matches: 3. The germline V gene encodes CDR1 LNHDA and CDR2 SQIVND (reference sequence). The CDR3 DNA follows: TGTGCCAGTAGTATAGCAGGGGGCGTGAATGAGCAGTTCTTC. Translation gives CASSIAGGVNEQFF.

The chain uses TRBV27 and TRBJ2-7; 8 bases align to TRBD1. The germline gives CDR1 MNHEY, CDR2 SMNVEV (reference sequence). CDR3 length equals 14 residues. After removal of 2 bases from V and 6 bases from J, the junction contained 6 bases not matched to a gene. DNA for the CDR3: TGTGCCAGCAGTTTAAAAGGACAGGGAGTCGAGCAGTACTTC. Protein product: CASSLKGQGVEQYF.

The chain uses TRBV4-1 and TRBJ2-7, with D tentatively TRBD1 (5 bases). With 2 bases removed from V and 3 bases from J, the gap between germline ends came to 14 bases. Germline loops: CDR1 MGHRA, CDR2 YSYEKL. The CDR3 has 15 residues. CDR3: CASSQQRTDNYEQYF. The CDR3 nucleotides are TGCGCCAGCAGCCAACAAAGGACGGACAACTACGAGCAGTACTTC.